The 22 T cell receptor beta chains listed next were all sequenced from one sample in a study of T cells in Graves' hyperthyroidism and ophthalmopathy. Amplified TCR beta CDR3 regions derived from RNA transcripts. Primed by the HTBI set, a first-round RT-PCR was run on the TCR CDR3. TCRdb analysed the multiplex PCR reads with MiXCR anew, one entry per CDR3 protein. In the table there are roughly 240,000 distinct CDR3 sequences, around 26% of which are singletons. Sequencing was carried out using blood. These receptors all stem from a woman in her thirties or forties with Graves' ophthalmopathy.

The table lists this clonotype with a count of one. Compared with germline, one end of the junction differs, possibly owing to a read error. The rearrangement links TRBV29-1 to TRBJ2-7; D is uncertain. CDR1 and CDR2 (germline): SQVTM, ANQGSEA. This CDR3 comprises 12 residues. The CDR3 loop reads CSVVDTHREQCF. In DNA, the CDR3 is TGCAGCGTTGTCGACACCCATCGCGAGCAGTGCTTC.

This clonotype was counted ten times or more. This rearrangement joins TRBV7-3 to TRBJ1-6; no firm D call. This CDR3 has 14 amino acids. V lost 5 bases, J lost 6 bases, and 11 bases lay in between. Germline-derived CDR1 and CDR2 are SGHTA and FQGTGA. As DNA, the CDR3 is TGTGCCAGCAGCCTTGGACCGCGTAATTCACCCCTCCACTTT. This codes for CASSLGPRNSPLHF.

This clonotype was recorded at least ten times. The V gene is TRBV30, the J gene TRBJ2-7, with TRBD2 identical over 14 bases. The germline gives CDR1 GTSNPN, CDR2 SVGIG (reference sequence). With 3 bases clipped from V and 6 bases from J, the junction kept 7 bases outside the gene matches. The CDR3 consists of 15 residues. The CDR3 protein is CAWRLQGLAGVEQYF. For the CDR3, the DNA is TGTGCCTGGAGGCTTCAGGGACTAGCGGGAGTCGAGCAGTACTTC.

This clonotype was seen many times. This chain links TRBV13 with TRBJ2-1; 8 nucleotides align to TRBD1. CDR1 is PRHDT and CDR2 is FYEKMQ in the germline V gene (reference sequence). Unmatched junction bases numbered 10, after V lost 5 bases and J lost 1 base. This CDR3 has 17 residues. CDR3 sequence (DNA): TGTGCCAGCAGCCAGTGGACAGGGTTGGGTTCCTACAATGAGCAGTTCTTC. This translates into CASSQWTGLGSYNEQFF.

Ten or more counts support this clonotype. V usage is TRBV28 and J usage is TRBJ2-5, with 11 bases aligning to TRBD2. CDR3 size: 14 residues. From germline, CDR1 is MDHEN and CDR2 SYDVKM. J was trimmed by 3 bases and V by 6 bases; bases with no gene match: 3. CDR3 DNA: TGTGCCAGCAGCTTACTAGCGGGAGAAGAGACCCAGTACTTC. This codes for CASSLLAGEETQYF.

The sample holds many counts of this clonotype. The J gene is TRBJ1-2, the V gene TRBV20-1; 7 bases line up with TRBD1. J lost 5 bases, V lost 4 bases, and 19 bases had no gene match. Germline values: CDR1 DFQATT, CDR2 SNEGSKA (reference sequence). The CDR3 runs to 17 residues. CDR3 loop: CSAIAITGVSIRYGYTF. The CDR3 coding sequence is TGCAGTGCTATTGCCATCACAGGGGTCAGTATCCGATATGGCTACACCTTC.

The CDR3 bases are TGTGCCAGCAGCGGGCGAGCGGGAGGGGAGACCCAGTACTTC. This translates into CASSGRAGGETQYF. This chain uses TRBV11-2 with TRBJ2-5, with 10 bases identical to TRBD2. CDR1 and CDR2 from the germline V gene are SGHAT and FQNNGV. With V trimmed by 5 bases and J by 5 bases, 5 bases remained unmatched. The CDR3 is made up of 14 amino acids.

CDR3 sequence (DNA): TGTGCCAGCAGCCGGGAGGCGAACACCGGGGAGCTGTTTTTT. Translating gives CASSREANTGELFF. This sequence joins TRBV13 and TRBJ2-2; 7 nucleotides align to TRBD2. V was pared by 5 bases and J by 0 bases, with 0 bases of the junction left unmatched. CDR1 is PRHDT, CDR2 FYEKMQ, per germline (reference sequence). This CDR3 contains 14 residues.

This chain links TRBV19 with TRBJ1-1; D not certain. Per germline, CDR1 LNHDA and CDR2 SQIVND (reference sequence). This CDR3 is 13 amino acids long. Trimming took 3 bases from V and 1 from J, leaving 6 bases between them. In DNA form, the CDR3 reads TGTGCCAGTAGTATTATACGGAACACTGAAGCTTTCTTT. It codes for CASSIIRNTEAFF.

At least ten counts were recorded for this clonotype. The chain recombines TRBV6-1 with TRBJ2-5; a weak D match, TRBD2 (6 bases). Germline V gives CDR1 MNHNS, CDR2 SASEGT. V was clipped by 6 bases and J by 7 bases, with 9 bases between them. There are 11 residues in the CDR3. The CDR3 sequence is CASRLGGTQYF. CDR3 coding DNA: TGTGCCAGCAGGTTGGGGGGGACCCAGTACTTC.

The V call is TRBV20-1, the J call TRBJ1-5; tentatively, D is TRBD1 (6 bases). Germline CDR1 is DFQATT and CDR2 is SNEGSKA (reference sequence). CDR3 size: 13 residues. The V gene lost 7 bases and the J gene lost 2 bases, with 12 bases spanning the gap. The chain's CDR3 is CSVQGQGNQPQHF. CDR3 nucleotides: TGCAGTGTTCAGGGGCAGGGCAATCAGCCCCAGCATTTT.

This clonotype was observed a few times. Since a much larger clone is just one base distant, this may be a read error. Written as DNA, the CDR3 is TGCAGCGCCACTAGCGTCACCGAGGAGCTGTTTTTT. It is translated as CSATSVTEELFF. The rearrangement uses TRBV29-1 and TRBJ2-2; 7 bases map to TRBD2. The CDR3 totals 12 residues. Per germline, CDR1 SQVTM and CDR2 ANQGSEA.

This chain connects TRBV27 to TRBJ2-7, with 15 bases that match TRBD2. With V trimmed by 8 bases and J by 4 bases, 15 bases remained unmatched. Germline V lookup: CDR1 MNHEY, CDR2 SMNVEV (reference sequence). The CDR3 length is 18 residues. This CDR3 is CASSPRGLAGGWVYEQYF. The CDR3 DNA sequence: TGTGCCAGCTCCCCCCGCGGACTAGCGGGAGGGTGGGTATACGAGCAGTACTTC.

V usage is TRBV20-1 and J usage is TRBJ2-5, with D uncertain. CDR3 size: 15 residues. Looked up from germline, CDR1 is DFQATT and CDR2 is SNEGSKA (reference sequence). V lost 6 bases and J lost 5, with 22 bases in between. The CDR3 DNA sequence: TGCAGTGCGATGGCAGAAGACCGGTTCCAGGAGACCCAGTACTTC. It encodes CSAMAEDRFQETQYF.

The chain employs TRBV19 and TRBJ1-2, with D perhaps matching TRBD1 (6 bases). CDR1 and CDR2 (germline): LNHDA, SQIVND (reference sequence). The CDR3 is 13 residues long. V shed 8 bases and J shed 4 bases, with 14 bases lying between them. CDR3 DNA sequence: TGTGCCAGTTGGCCAGGACAGCTCTATGGCTACACCTTC. Residues: CASWPGQLYGYTF.

The chain combines TRBV27 with TRBJ2-7; possibly TRBD1 for D (6 bases). The CDR3 covers 14 residues. Between the trimmed V and J ends, which lost 0 bases and 1 base, there was a span of 7 bases. CDR1 and CDR2 (germline): MNHEY, SMNVEV (reference sequence). CDR3 amino acids: CASSLSDRSYEQYF. CDR3 DNA sequence: TGTGCCAGCAGTTTATCGGACAGATCCTACGAGCAGTACTTC.

This clonotype occurred many times. This chain joins TRBV12-3 or TRBV12-4 and TRBJ2-5; 8 bases line up with TRBD2. This CDR3 has 13 residues. V dropped 6 bases and J dropped 4; count of bases not matched to a gene: 4. CDR3 protein: CASSQAGVETQYF. The CDR3, as DNA: TGTGCCAGCAGCCAAGCGGGAGTAGAGACCCAGTACTTC.

This clonotype was counted at least ten times. V is TRBV5-1 and J is TRBJ1-1; TRBD1 agrees at 7 bases. V was clipped by 4 bases and J by 5 bases; unmatched bases: 5. CDR1 is SGHRS and CDR2 is YFSETQ in the germline V gene. This CDR3 contains 13 residues. The CDR3 loop is CASSPLTGTEAFF. The CDR3 nucleotides read TGCGCCAGCAGCCCCTTGACAGGGACTGAAGCTTTCTTT.

This rearrangement joins TRBV6-2 or TRBV6-3 to TRBJ2-1; 9 bases agree with TRBD2. V trimming: 5 bases; J trimming: 10 bases; junction bases outside the gene matches: 9. The CDR3 covers 14 residues. In germline, CDR1 is MNHEY, CDR2 SVGEGT. The CDR3 region has the DNA TGTGCCAGCAGTCCGGGACTAGCTGTGGGGGAGCAGTTCTTC. It codes for CASSPGLAVGEQFF.

This clonotype was counted many times. V and J are TRBV12-3 or TRBV12-4 and TRBJ2-2; D perhaps matches TRBD2 (5 bases). V was pared by 6 bases and J by 6 bases, with 11 bases between. This CDR3 has 13 amino acids. CDR3 amino acids: CASSPLEAGELFF. In nucleotides, the CDR3 is TGTGCCAGCAGCCCTTTGGAGGCCGGGGAGCTGTTTTTT.

This clonotype was recorded many times. J is TRBJ2-7 and V is TRBV7-8; 9 nucleotides align to TRBD1. This CDR3 has 15 residues. Germline values: CDR1 SGHVS, CDR2 FQNEAQ. J gave up 0 bases and V 2 bases, and 2 bases lay outside the gene matches. CDR3 residues: CASSLQGQGSYEQYF. The DNA for the CDR3 is TGTGCCAGCAGCTTACAGGGACAGGGCTCCTACGAGCAGTACTTC.

This clonotype was found a few times. The gene calls are TRBV6-2 or TRBV6-3 and TRBJ1-1; no definite D call. Germline V CDR1 and CDR2: MNHEY, SVGEGT. The ends were cut back, 2 bases at V and 1 base at J, with 8 bases in the middle. The CDR3 runs 14 residues. In nucleotides, the CDR3 is TGTGCCAGCAGTTACCGACGGACGAACACTGAAGCTTTCTTT. Encoded protein: CASSYRRTNTEAFF.